In its sample, the clone carrying this TCR beta chain was seen a few times. This sample is drawn from a study of cytomegalovirus exposure and HLA in healthy donors. Trimming cost V 6 bases and J 8 bases; bases outside gene matches: 2. From germline, CDR1 is MDHEN and CDR2 SYDVKM. The CDR3 has 13 amino acids. The PCR employed 60 Vbeta primers together with 13 Jbeta primers. Sequencing used immunoSEQ multiplex PCR; TCRdb keeps in-frame clones, though not all of them. The sample gives more than 80,000 clones, roughly 74% of which show up once; 3% is in the top ten. This chain connects TRBV28 to TRBJ2-1, with 12 nucleotides matching TRBD2. The clonotype was recovered from a female donor in good health and CMV-seropositive. The sequenced sample consisted of PBMCs. CDR3 loop: CASRTSGSDEQFF. CDR3 nucleotide sequence: TGTGCCAGCAGGACTAGCGGGAGCGATGAGCAGTTCTTC.